This TCR beta chain comes out of a study of T cell changes during pregnancy in multiple sclerosis. The table came from immunoSEQ multiplex PCR; TCRdb's copy has only in-frame clones and leaves some out. The sample has over 90,000 clones, 90% seen once; the top ten hold under 0.85%. There are 13 residues in the CDR3. CDR1 is MNHNS, CDR2 SASEGT, per germline. The V end lost 5 bases, the J end lost 1 base, and 6 bases lay between the germline ends. The sequence came from a female donor in good health, enrolled as a control in a pregnancy study. The sample was peripheral blood, taken in the second trimester of pregnancy. The chain recombines TRBV6-1 with TRBJ1-5; D not certain. CDR3 sequence (DNA): TGTGCCAGCAGTCTAGGAAGCAATCAGCCCCAGCATTTT. Amino acid sequence: CASSLGSNQPQHF.